This TCR beta chain was retrieved from a study of T cell responses to AZD1222 COVID-19 vaccine. General study points: Unmutated regions of variants are reportedly targeted by nearly half of spike-specific TCRs. Regions 160-218 and 743-854 dominated among vaccine-associated CD4 TCRs spanning spike. Just a handful of people given AZD1222 tested seropositive at baseline. Donors in the cohort were predominantly white British and more often female, and clonal diversity was possibly underestimated.

The assay was immunoSEQ multiplex PCR, and TCRdb's table has in-frame clones only and misses some. The sample records roughly 53,000 clones, approximately 89% being singletons. For this clone: Its antigen remains unidentified.

This CDR3 region has 12 residues. Germline V gives CDR1 SGHRS, CDR2 YFSETQ. V was pared by 4 bases and J by 10 bases, with 12 bases between. V gene TRBV5-1 combines with J gene TRBJ2-4, with TRBD2 as a possible D gene (5 bases). The sequenced sample was peripheral blood, obtained on day 0 of MenACWY control vaccination. The clonotype was recovered from an adult in good health. In DNA, the CDR3 is TGCGCCAGCAGCAGTACGGGGTCAATTCAGTACTTC. It is translated as CASSSTGSIQYF.